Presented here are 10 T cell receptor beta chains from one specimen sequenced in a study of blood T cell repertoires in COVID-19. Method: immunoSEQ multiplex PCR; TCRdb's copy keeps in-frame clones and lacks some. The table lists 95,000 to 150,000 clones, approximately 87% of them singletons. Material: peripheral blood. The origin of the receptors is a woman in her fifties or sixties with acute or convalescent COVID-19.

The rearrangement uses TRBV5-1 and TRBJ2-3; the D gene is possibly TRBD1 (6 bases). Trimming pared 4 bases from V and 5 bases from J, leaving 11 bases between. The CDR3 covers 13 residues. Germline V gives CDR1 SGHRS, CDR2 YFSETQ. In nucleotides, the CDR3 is TGCGCCAGCAGCCTACAGGGATTAGATACGCAGTATTTT. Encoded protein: CASSLQGLDTQYF.

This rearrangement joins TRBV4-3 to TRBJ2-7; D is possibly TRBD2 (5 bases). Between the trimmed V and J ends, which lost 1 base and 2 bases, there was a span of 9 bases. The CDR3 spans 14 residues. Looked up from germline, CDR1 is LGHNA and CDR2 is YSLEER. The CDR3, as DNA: TGCGCCAGCAGCCAAGCCTTGACTACCTACGAGCAGTACTTC. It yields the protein CASSQALTTYEQYF.

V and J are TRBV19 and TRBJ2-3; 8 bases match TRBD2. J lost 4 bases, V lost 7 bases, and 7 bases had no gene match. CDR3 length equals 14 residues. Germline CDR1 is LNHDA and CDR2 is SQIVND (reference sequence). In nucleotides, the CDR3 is TGTGCCAGTAAAAGTCAAGCGGGAGCAGATACGCAGTATTTT. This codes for CASKSQAGADTQYF.

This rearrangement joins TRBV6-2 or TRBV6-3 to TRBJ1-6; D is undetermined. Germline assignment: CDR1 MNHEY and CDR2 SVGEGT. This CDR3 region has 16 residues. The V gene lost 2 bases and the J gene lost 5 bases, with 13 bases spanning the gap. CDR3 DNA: TGTGCCAGCAGTTACGATGACACGCACCATAATTCACCCCTCCACTTT. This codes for CASSYDDTHHNSPLHF.

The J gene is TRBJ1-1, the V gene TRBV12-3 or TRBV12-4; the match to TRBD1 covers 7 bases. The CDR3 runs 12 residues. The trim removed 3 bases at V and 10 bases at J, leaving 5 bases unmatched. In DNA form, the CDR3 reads TGTGCCAGCAGTTTCCGGGACAGATCAGCTTTCTTT. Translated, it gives CASSFRDRSAFF.

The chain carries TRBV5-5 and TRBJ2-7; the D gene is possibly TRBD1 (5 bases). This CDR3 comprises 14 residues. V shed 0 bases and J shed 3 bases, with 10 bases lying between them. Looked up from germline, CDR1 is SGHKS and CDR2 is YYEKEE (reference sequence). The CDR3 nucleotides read TGTGCCAGCAGCTTGGTGACAGACAACTACGAGCAGTACTTC. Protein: CASSLVTDNYEQYF. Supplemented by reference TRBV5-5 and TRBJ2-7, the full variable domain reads DAGVTQSPTHLIKTRGQQVTLRCSPISGHKSVSWYQQVLGQGPQFIFQYYEKEERGRGNFPDRFSARQFPNYSSELNVNALLLGDSALYLCASSLVTDNYEQYFGPGTRLTVT.

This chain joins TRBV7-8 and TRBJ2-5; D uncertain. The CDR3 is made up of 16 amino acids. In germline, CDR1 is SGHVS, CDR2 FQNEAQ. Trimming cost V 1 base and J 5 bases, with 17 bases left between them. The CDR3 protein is CASSLGNSRRLETQYF. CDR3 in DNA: TGTGCCAGCAGCTTAGGGAACAGCCGCCGATTGGAGACCCAGTACTTC.

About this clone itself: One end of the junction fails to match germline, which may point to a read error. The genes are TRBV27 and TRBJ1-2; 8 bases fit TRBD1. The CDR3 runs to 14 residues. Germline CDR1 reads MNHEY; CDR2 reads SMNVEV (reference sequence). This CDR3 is CASSLPGQVGLQVF. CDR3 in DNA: TGTGCCAGCAGTTTACCGGGACAGGTGGGGCTACAAGTCTTC.

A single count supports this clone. The CDR3 DNA reads TGTGCCAGCGCCAACGGGCAGGGGTCTAACTATGGCTACACCTTC. It specifies CASANGQGSNYGYTF. This chain connects TRBV6-5 to TRBJ1-2; maybe TRBD1 (6 bases). Trimming stripped 8 bases from V and 0 bases from J, with 16 bases between. The length of the CDR3 is 15 residues. Germline V lookup: CDR1 MNHEY, CDR2 SVGAGI.

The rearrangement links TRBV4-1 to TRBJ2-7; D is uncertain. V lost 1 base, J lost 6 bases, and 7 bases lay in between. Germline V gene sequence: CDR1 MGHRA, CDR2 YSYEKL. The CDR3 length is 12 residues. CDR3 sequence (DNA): TGCGCCAGCAGCCAAGTGGGCCTCGAGCAGTACTTC. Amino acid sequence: CASSQVGLEQYF.